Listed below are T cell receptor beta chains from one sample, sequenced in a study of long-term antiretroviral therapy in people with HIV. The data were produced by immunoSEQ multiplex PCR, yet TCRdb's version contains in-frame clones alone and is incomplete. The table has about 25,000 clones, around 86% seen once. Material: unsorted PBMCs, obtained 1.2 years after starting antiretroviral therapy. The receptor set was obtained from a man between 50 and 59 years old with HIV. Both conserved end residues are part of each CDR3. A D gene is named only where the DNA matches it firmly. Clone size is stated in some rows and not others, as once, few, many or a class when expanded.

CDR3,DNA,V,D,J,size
CASGYRQHYSNQPQHF,TGTGCTAGTGGTTACCGCCAGCACTATAGCAATCAGCCCCAGCATTTT,TRBV12-5,NA,TRBJ1-5,NA
CASRDRGYYGYTF,TGTGCCAGCCGGGACAGGGGCTACTATGGCTACACCTTC,TRBV27,TRBD1,TRBJ1-2,NA
CASSQGPGNNQPQHF,TGCGCCAGCAGCCAAGGGCCAGGGAACAATCAGCCCCAGCATTTT,TRBV4-1,NA,TRBJ1-5,once
CASSHGTDNTGELFF,TGTGCCAGCAGCCACGGGACAGATAACACCGGGGAGCTGTTTTTT,TRBV28,TRBD1,TRBJ2-2,NA
CSAALGAVNYGYTF,TGCAGCGCAGCCCTGGGGGCCGTTAACTATGGCTACACCTTC,TRBV29-1,NA,TRBJ1-2,once
CASRRGREETQYF,TGTGCCAGCAGGAGGGGCAGGGAAGAGACCCAGTACTTC,TRBV28,NA,TRBJ2-5,NA
CASSPGHFSGNTIYF,TGCGCCAGCAGCCCCGGACACTTTTCTGGAAACACCATATATTTT,TRBV5-1,NA,TRBJ1-3,NA
CASSPPQGVYEQYF,TGTGCCAGCAGCCCCCCCCAGGGGGTATACGAGCAGTACTTC,TRBV7-9,TRBD1,TRBJ2-7,NA
CASSYSSLAGAGELFF,TGTGCCAGCAGTTACTCGAGTCTAGCGGGGGCCGGGGAGCTGTTTTTT,TRBV6-5,TRBD2,TRBJ2-2,NA
CASSFTQETQYF,TGTGCCAGCAGTTTCACCCAGGAGACCCAGTACTTC,TRBV6-6,NA,TRBJ2-5,NA
CASSVTGGTEAFF,TGTGCCAGCTCTGTAACAGGGGGGACTGAAGCTTTCTTT,TRBV18,TRBD1,TRBJ1-1,once
CASSLSHSGNTIYF,TGTGCCAGCAGTTTAAGCCATTCTGGAAACACCATATATTTT,TRBV28,NA,TRBJ1-3,NA
CASSQELETDYEQYF,TGCGCCAGCAGCCAAGAACTCGAGACAGACTACGAGCAGTACTTC,TRBV4-3,NA,TRBJ2-7,NA
CASSSWTGGMNTEAFF,TGTGCCAGCAGTTCGTGGACAGGGGGCATGAACACTGAAGCTTTCTTT,TRBV28,TRBD1,TRBJ1-1,NA
CASSPETGAISNYGYTF,TGTGCCAGCTCACCCGAGACAGGGGCGATATCTAACTATGGCTACACCTTC,TRBV18,TRBD1,TRBJ1-2,NA
CASSAGTSGGALETQYF,TGCGCCAGCAGCGCCGGGACTAGCGGGGGGGCCCTGGAGACCCAGTACTTC,TRBV5-1,TRBD2,TRBJ2-5,NA
CSVEKGASTDTQYF,TGCAGCGTTGAGAAGGGGGCCTCCACAGATACGCAGTATTTT,TRBV29-1,TRBD1,TRBJ2-3,NA
CASSLGWTGDGGELFF,TGCGCCAGCAGCTTGGGTTGGACAGGGGATGGCGGGGAGCTGTTTTTT,TRBV5-1,TRBD1,TRBJ2-2,NA
CASSSYFSLYGYTF,TGTGCCAGCAGTTCGTACTTCAGTCTCTATGGCTACACCTTC,TRBV28,NA,TRBJ1-2,NA
CASSLGTSGKYEQFF,TGTGCCAGCAGCTTGGGGACTAGCGGGAAGTATGAGCAGTTCTTC,TRBV7-6,TRBD2,TRBJ2-1,few
CASSEGLAVNTDTQYF,TGTGCCAGCAGCGAAGGTCTAGCGGTAAACACAGATACGCAGTATTTT,TRBV11-1,TRBD2,TRBJ2-3,NA
CASSAGDGSGNTIYF,TGCGCCAGCAGCGCAGGGGACGGATCTGGAAACACCATATATTTT,TRBV5-1,NA,TRBJ1-3,NA
CASSYSPVPRDEKLFF,TGTGCCAGCAGTTACTCGCCGGTACCGAGGGATGAAAAACTGTTTTTT,TRBV6-6,NA,TRBJ1-4,NA
CAWSVRGETQYF,TGTGCCTGGAGTGTACGGGGTGAGACCCAGTACTTC,TRBV30,NA,TRBJ2-5,NA
CASSSPGTGPGYTF,TGTGCCAGCAGCTCCCCCGGGACAGGGCCTGGCTACACCTTC,TRBV7-9,TRBD1,TRBJ1-2,NA
CASSLGGQGAYEQYF,TGTGCCAGCAGCTTGGGGGGACAGGGGGCCTACGAGCAGTACTTC,TRBV5-5,TRBD1,TRBJ2-7,NA
CASSQVLGGLGNQPQHF,TGCGCCAGCAGCCAGGTCCTAGGGGGGCTCGGCAATCAGCCCCAGCATTTT,TRBV4-1,NA,TRBJ1-5,NA
CASSVEWTQYF,TGTGCCAGCAGTGTTGAGTGGACGCAGTATTTT,TRBV6-1,NA,TRBJ2-3,NA
CASKGGEAFF,TGTGCCAGTAAAGGGGGAGAAGCTTTCTTT,TRBV19,NA,TRBJ1-1,NA
CASSPDRVLVNEQYF,TGTGCCAGCAGTCCCGACAGGGTTTTGGTTAACGAGCAGTACTTC,TRBV28,TRBD1,TRBJ2-7,NA
CASSSPSQGAEYGYTF,TGTGCCAGCAGTTCCCCATCACAGGGGGCAGAGTATGGCTACACCTTC,TRBV28,TRBD1,TRBJ1-2,NA
CASSPYGGNEKLFF,TGTGCCAGCAGTCCTTACGGGGGTAATGAAAAACTGTTTTTT,TRBV28,NA,TRBJ1-4,NA
CASSRGGGLVEGYEQYF,TGTGCCAGCAGCAGGGGGGGCGGCCTCGTTGAAGGTTACGAGCAGTACTTC,TRBV7-6,NA,TRBJ2-7,NA
CASSPDRDQPQHF,TGTGCCAGCTCACCCGACAGGGACCAGCCCCAGCATTTT,TRBV18,TRBD1,TRBJ1-5,NA
CATRREEGTEAFF,TGTGCCACTCGGAGAGAGGAGGGCACTGAAGCTTTCTTT,TRBV7-9,NA,TRBJ1-1,NA
CASSQGQTNYGYTF,TGTGCCAGCTCACAGGGACAGACGAACTATGGCTACACCTTC,TRBV18,TRBD1,TRBJ1-2,few
CATSRPVSGGVGEQFF,TGTGCCACCAGCAGACCTGTTAGCGGGGGAGTGGGTGAGCAGTTCTTC,TRBV15,TRBD2,TRBJ2-1,NA
CASRPPLGHKGSDTQYF,TGTGCCAGCAGGCCCCCTCTAGGCCACAAGGGTTCAGATACGCAGTATTTT,TRBV9,NA,TRBJ2-3,NA